This T cell receptor beta chain is drawn from a study of cytomegalovirus exposure and HLA in healthy donors. TCRdb's copy holds only in-frame clones and misses some; the assay was immunoSEQ multiplex PCR. The table includes approximately 160,000 clones, roughly 86% detected once. Whole-study results and caveats: First-cohort TCR clusters were later found to tend to co-occur in the approximately 120 validation repertoires.

A remark on this clone: What it recognizes is unknown.

This TCR was recovered from a woman under 30 in good health and CMV-seropositive. Sequencing was done on a sample of PBMCs.

CDR3 region: CASSRASAYNEQFF. The CDR3 nucleotides read TGTGCCAGCAGTAGGGCTAGCGCCTACAATGAGCAGTTCTTC. V and J are TRBV11-3 and TRBJ2-1; TRBD2 is a possible D gene (6 bases). CDR3 size: 14 residues. The V end was cut by 6 bases, the J end by 2 bases, with 11 bases between. CDR1 and CDR2 from the germline V gene are SGHNT and YENEEA. Full variable domain (missing parts from reference TRBV11-3 and TRBJ2-1): EAGVVQSPRYKIIEKKQPVAFWCNPISGHNTLYWYLQNLGQGPELLIRYENEEAVDDSQLPKDRFSAERLKGVDSTLKIQPAELGDSAVYLCASSRASAYNEQFFGPGTRLTVL.